This T cell receptor beta chain was captured in a study of siplizumab effects on memory and regulatory T cells. CDR1 is SNHLY and CDR2 is FYNNEI in the germline V gene. This CDR3 has 13 residues. The ends lost 7 bases at V and 8 bases at J; junction bases unmatched: 8. Study-level results: Unstimulated subsets captured only a minor fraction of alloreactive clones. Naive versus memory phenotype went unassigned for roughly 75-97% of proliferating CD4+ or CD8+ clones.

Concerning this clone itself: As yet, its antigen is unknown.

Data came from immunoSEQ multiplex PCR; TCRdb stores just in-frame clones and leaves some out. The data contain over 95,000 clones, 93% of them singletons. The sequencing sample was made of non-Treg CD4+ T cells sorted from blood. The TCR originated in a human donor in good health. The chain recombines TRBV2 with TRBJ1-2; 9 nucleotides align to TRBD1. This chain's CDR3 is CASKGDRALGYTF. The CDR3 DNA is TGTGCCAGCAAGGGGGACAGGGCGCTGGGCTACACCTTC.